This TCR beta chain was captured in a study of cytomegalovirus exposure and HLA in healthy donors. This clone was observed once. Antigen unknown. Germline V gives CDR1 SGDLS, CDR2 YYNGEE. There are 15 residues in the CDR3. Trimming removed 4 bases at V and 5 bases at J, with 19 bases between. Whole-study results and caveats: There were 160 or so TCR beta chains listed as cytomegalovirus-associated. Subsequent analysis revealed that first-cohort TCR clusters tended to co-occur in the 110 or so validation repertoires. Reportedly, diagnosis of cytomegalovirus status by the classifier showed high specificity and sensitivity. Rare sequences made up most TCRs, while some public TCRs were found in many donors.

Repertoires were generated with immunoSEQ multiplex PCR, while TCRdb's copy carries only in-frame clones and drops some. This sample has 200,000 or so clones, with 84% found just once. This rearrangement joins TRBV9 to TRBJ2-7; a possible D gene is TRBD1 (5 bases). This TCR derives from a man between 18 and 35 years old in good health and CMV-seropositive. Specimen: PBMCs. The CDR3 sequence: CASSPRASLFHEQYF. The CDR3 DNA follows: TGTGCCAGCAGCCCCAGGGCTAGTCTTTTCCACGAGCAGTACTTC.